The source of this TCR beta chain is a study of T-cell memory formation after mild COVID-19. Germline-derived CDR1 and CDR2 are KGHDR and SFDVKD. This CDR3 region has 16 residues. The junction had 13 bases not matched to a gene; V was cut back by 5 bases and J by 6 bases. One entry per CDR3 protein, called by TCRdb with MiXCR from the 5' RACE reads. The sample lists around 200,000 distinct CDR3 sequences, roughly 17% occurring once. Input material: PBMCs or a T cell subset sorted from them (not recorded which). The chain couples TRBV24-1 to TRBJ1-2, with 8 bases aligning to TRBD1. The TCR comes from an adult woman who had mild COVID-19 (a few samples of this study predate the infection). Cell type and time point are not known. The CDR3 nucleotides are TGTGCCACCAGTGGGTCCGGGACAGGTGAAGATCATGGCTACACCTTC. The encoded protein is CATSGSGTGEDHGYTF.